This T cell receptor (beta chain) is drawn from a study of cytomegalovirus exposure and HLA in healthy donors. It was with 60 Vbeta and 13 Jbeta primers that the PCR ran. Some clones are missing from TCRdb's copy, which holds only in-frame ones; the method was immunoSEQ multiplex PCR. The sample has about 170,000 clones; 82% are singletons. Looked up from germline, CDR1 is GTSNPN and CDR2 is SVGIG (reference sequence). J gave up 0 bases and V 2 bases, and 3 bases lay outside the gene matches. The CDR3 is 14 residues long. This TCR was recovered from a girl aged 10 to 17 in good health and CMV-seropositive. The rearrangement uses TRBV30 and TRBJ2-7, with TRBD2 matching 8 bases. Material for sequencing was PBMCs. The CDR3 DNA reads as TGTGCCTGGAGTCCCGGGAGGGACTCCTACGAGCAGTACTTC. This codes for CAWSPGRDSYEQYF.